This TCR beta chain was sequenced during a study of cytomegalovirus exposure and HLA in healthy donors. General study findings and limits: A list of approximately 160 TCR beta chains associated with cytomegalovirus was given. Common viral pathogens were later found to be apparently linked to several of the most significant clusters. In a later analysis, DRB1 alleles had the most associated TCRs; HLA-C alleles the fewest. Information on immune exposure was restricted to one variable (CMV serostatus).

Turning to this clone: Its antigen is unidentified.

CDR1 is SGHVS and CDR2 is FQNEAQ in the germline V gene. There are 19 residues in the CDR3. Trimming pared 0 bases from V and 8 bases from J, leaving 25 bases between. PCR used 60 Vbeta primers and 13 Jbeta primers. This table comes from immunoSEQ multiplex PCR, and its TCRdb copy is limited to in-frame clones, with some not included. The data contain about 200,000 clones, approximately 80% of them seen just once; the ten biggest clones take up 2.9%. This sequence was found in a man aged 25 to 45 in good health and CMV-seronegative. The sequencing sample was made of PBMCs. The chain joins TRBV7-8 to TRBJ2-2; possible D gene TRBD2, 6 bases. Here the CDR3 reads CASSLASGGPGGGRGELFF. The CDR3 DNA reads TGTGCCAGCAGCTTAGCATCCGGGGGACCCGGGGGTGGCCGGGGGGAGCTGTTTTTT.